This TCR beta chain was observed in a study of Graves' ophthalmopathy and Graves' hyperthyroidism. Amplified material comprised TCR beta CDR3 regions derived from RNA transcripts. An initial RT-PCR round employing HTBI primers preceded a second-round multiplex PCR. TCRdb reprocessed the multiplex PCR reads via MiXCR and lists one record per CDR3 protein. This sample yields hundreds of thousands of distinct CDR3 sequences, of which approximately 40% are seen a single time; approximately 46% belongs to the top ten. Germline V gene lookup returns CDR1 SGHTA and CDR2 FQGNSA. V lost 1 base and J lost 0, with 9 bases in between. The CDR3 loop spans 15 amino acids. This clonotype was recorded many times.

The TCR was taken from an adult man with Graves' ophthalmopathy. The sequenced sample consisted of peripheral blood. The V and J genes are TRBV7-2 and TRBJ1-2, with D uncertain. The CDR3 spells CASSLGARANYGYTF. In DNA form, the CDR3 reads TGTGCCAGCAGCTTAGGGGCCAGAGCTAACTATGGCTACACCTTC.